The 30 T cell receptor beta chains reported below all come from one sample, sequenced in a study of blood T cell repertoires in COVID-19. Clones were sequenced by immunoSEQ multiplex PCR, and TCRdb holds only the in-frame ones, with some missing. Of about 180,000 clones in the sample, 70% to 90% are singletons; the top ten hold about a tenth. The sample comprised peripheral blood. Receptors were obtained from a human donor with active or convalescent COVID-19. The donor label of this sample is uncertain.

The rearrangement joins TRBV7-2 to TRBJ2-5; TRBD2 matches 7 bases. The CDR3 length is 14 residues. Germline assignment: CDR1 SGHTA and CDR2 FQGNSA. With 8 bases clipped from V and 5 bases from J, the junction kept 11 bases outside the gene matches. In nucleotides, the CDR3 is TGTGCCAGCGGAAGCGGGACTGTCCGGGAGACCCAGTACTTC. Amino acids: CASGSGTVRETQYF. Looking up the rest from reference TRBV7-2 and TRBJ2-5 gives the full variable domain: GAGVSQSPSNKVTEKGKDVELRCDPISGHTALYWYRQSLGQGLEFLIYFQGNSAPDKSGLPSDRFSAERTGGSVSTLTIQRTQQEDSAVYLCASGSGTVRETQYFGPGTRLLVL.

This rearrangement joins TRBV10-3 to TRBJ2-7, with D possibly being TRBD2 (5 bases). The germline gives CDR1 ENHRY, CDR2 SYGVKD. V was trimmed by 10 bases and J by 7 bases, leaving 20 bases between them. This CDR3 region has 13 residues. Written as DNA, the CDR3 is TGTGCCACCGGATTAGCGACGGTGGGAGAGCAGTACTTC. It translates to CATGLATVGEQYF.

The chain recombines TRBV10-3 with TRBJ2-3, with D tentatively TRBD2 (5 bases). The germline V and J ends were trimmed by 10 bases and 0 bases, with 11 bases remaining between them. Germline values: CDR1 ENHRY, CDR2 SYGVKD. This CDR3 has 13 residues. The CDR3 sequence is CANGAGSTDTQYF. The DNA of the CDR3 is TGTGCCAACGGCGCGGGTAGCACAGATACGCAGTATTTT.

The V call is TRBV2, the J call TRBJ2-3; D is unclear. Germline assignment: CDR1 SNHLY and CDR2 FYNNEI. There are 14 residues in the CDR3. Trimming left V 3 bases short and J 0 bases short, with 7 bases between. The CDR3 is CASSDLLSTDTQYF. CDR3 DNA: TGTGCCAGCAGTGACTTACTTAGCACAGATACGCAGTATTTT.

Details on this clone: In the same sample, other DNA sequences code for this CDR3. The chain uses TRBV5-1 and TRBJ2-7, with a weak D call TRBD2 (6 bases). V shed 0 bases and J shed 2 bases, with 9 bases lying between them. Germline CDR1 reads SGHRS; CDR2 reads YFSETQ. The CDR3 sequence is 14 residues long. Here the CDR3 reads CASSLEEGAYEQYF. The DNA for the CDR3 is TGCGCCAGCAGCTTGGAGGAGGGAGCCTACGAGCAGTACTTC.

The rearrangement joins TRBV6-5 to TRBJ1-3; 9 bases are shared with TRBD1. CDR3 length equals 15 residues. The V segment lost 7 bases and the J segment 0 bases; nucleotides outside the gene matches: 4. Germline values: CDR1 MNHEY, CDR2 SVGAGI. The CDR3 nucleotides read TGTGCCAGCAAGACGACAGGGGGCTCTGGAAACACCATATATTTT. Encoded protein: CASKTTGGSGNTIYF.

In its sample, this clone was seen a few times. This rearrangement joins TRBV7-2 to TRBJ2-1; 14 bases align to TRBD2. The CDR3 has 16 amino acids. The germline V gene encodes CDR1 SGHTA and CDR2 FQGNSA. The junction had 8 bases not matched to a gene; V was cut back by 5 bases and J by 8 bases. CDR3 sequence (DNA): TGTGCCAGCAGCCCGCCCGGACTAGCGGGGGGTCATGAGCAGTTCTTC. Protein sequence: CASSPPGLAGGHEQFF. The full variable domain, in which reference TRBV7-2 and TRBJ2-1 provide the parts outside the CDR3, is GAGVSQSPSNKVTEKGKDVELRCDPISGHTALYWYRQSLGQGLEFLIYFQGNSAPDKSGLPSDRFSAERTGGSVSTLTIQRTQQEDSAVYLCASSPPGLAGGHEQFFGPGTRLTVL.

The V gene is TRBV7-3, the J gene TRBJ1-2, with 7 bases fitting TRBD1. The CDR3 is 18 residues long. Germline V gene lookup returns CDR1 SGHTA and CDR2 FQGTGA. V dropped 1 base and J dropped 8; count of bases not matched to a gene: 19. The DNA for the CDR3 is TGTGCCAGCAGCTTAAACCCGTGGGACAGAACCCTATTTACCGGCTACACCTTC. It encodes CASSLNPWDRTLFTGYTF.

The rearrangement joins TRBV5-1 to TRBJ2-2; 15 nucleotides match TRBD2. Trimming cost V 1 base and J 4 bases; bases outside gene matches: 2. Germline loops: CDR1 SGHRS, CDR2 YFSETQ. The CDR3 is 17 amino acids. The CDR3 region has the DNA TGCGCCAGCAGCTTGTTGGGACTAGCGGGGGGCACCGGGGAGCTGTTTTTT. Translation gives CASSLLGLAGGTGELFF.

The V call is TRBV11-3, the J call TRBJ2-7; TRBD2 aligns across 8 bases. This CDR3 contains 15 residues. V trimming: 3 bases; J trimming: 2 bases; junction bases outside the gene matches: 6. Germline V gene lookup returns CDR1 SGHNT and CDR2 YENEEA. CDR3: CASSFTGTRAYEQYF. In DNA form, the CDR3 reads TGTGCCAGCAGCTTTACCGGGACTAGGGCCTACGAGCAGTACTTC.

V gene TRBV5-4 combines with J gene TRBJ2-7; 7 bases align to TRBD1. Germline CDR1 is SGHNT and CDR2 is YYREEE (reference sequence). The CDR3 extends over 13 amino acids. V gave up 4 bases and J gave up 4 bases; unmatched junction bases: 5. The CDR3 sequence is CASSIDRVYEQYF. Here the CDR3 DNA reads TGTGCCAGCAGCATTGACAGGGTATACGAGCAGTACTTC.

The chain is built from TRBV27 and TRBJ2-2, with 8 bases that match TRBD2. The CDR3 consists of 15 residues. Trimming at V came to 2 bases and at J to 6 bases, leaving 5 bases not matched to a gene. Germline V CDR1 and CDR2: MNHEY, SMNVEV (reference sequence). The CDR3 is CASSLERERAGELFF. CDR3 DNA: TGTGCCAGCAGTTTAGAGCGGGAGCGTGCCGGGGAGCTGTTTTTT.

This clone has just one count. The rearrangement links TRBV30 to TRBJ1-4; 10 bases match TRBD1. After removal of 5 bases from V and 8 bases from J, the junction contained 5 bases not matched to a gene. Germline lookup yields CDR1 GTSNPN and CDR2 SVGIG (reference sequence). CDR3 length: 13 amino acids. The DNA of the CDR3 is TGTGCCTGGCAGGGACAGGGGAGGGAAAAACTGTTTTTT. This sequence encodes CAWQGQGREKLFF.

The CDR3 sequence: CASSYLQAPSYGYTF. DNA of the CDR3: TGTGCCAGCAGTTACTTGCAGGCCCCCTCCTATGGCTACACCTTC. The chain is built from TRBV6-5 and TRBJ1-2; D ambiguous. V was shortened by 1 base and J by 4 bases, with 13 bases between the two germline ends. The germline V gene has CDR1 MNHEY and CDR2 SVGAGI. This CDR3 comprises 15 residues.

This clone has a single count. CDR3 protein: CASSQQNQPQHF. CDR3 DNA sequence: TGTGCCAGCAGCCAACAGAATCAGCCCCAGCATTTT. The V and J genes are TRBV2 and TRBJ1-5; D is unclear. V was trimmed by 6 bases and J by 4 bases, leaving 7 bases between them. The CDR3 totals 12 residues. The germline V gene encodes CDR1 SNHLY and CDR2 FYNNEI. Looking up the rest from reference TRBV2 and TRBJ1-5 gives the full variable domain: EPEVTQTPSHQVTQMGQEVILRCVPISNHLYFYWYRQILGQKVEFLVSFYNNEISEKSEIFDDQFSVERPDGSNFTLKIRSTKLEDSAMYFCASSQQNQPQHFGDGTRLSIL.

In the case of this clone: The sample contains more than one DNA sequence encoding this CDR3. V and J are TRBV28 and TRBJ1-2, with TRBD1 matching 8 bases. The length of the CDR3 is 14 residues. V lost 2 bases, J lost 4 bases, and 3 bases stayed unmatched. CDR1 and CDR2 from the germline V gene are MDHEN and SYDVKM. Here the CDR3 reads CASSLGTGSYGYTF. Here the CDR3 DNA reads TGTGCCAGCAGTTTAGGGACAGGATCCTATGGCTACACCTTC.

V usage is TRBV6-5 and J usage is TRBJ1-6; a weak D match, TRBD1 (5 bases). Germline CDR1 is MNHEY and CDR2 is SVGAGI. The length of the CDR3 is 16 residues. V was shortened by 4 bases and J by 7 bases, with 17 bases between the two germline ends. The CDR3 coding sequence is TGTGCCAGCAGTTCGCGACGGACAACCCAAAATTCACCCCTCCACTTT. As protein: CASSSRRTTQNSPLHF.

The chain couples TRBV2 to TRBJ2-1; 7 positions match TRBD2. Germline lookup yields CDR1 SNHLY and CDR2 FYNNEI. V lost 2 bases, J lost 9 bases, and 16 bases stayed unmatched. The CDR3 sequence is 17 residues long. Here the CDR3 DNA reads TGTGCCAGCAGTGAAATTTATTGGGCGGGAGCAAAAGGTGAGCAGTTCTTC. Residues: CASSEIYWAGAKGEQFF.

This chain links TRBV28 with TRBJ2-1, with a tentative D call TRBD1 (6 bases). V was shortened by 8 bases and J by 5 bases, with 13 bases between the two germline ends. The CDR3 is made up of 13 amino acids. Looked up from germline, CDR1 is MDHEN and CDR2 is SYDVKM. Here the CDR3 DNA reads TGTGCCAGCGTAGGGGGTAGTCACAATGAGCAGTTCTTC. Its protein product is CASVGGSHNEQFF.

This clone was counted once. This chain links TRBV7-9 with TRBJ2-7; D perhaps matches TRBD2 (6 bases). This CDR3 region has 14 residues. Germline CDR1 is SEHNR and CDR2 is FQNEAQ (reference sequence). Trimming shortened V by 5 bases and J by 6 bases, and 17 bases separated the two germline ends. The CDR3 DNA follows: TGTGCCAGCAGCGGACGGGCGGGGTCAGGCGAGCAGTACTTC. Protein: CASSGRAGSGEQYF.

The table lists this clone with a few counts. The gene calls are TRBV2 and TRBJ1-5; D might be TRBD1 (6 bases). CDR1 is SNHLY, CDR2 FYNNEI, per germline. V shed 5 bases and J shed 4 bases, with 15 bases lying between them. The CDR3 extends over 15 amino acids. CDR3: CASSSTGFGNQPQHF. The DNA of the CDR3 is TGTGCCAGCAGTTCAACAGGGTTCGGTAATCAGCCCCAGCATTTT.

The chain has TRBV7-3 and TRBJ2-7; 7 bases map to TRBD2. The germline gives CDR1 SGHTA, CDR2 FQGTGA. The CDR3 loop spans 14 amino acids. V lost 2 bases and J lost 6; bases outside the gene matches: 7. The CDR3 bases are TGTGCCAGCAGCTTACTGGGCGGGAGTTCCGAGCAGTACTTC. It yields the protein CASSLLGGSSEQYF.

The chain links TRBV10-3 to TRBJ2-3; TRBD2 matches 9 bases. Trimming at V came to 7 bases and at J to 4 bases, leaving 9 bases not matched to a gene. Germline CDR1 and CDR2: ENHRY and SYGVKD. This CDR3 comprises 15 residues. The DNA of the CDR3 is TGTGCCATCAAAGGGGCGGGGGGGCCCGCAGATACGCAGTATTTT. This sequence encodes CAIKGAGGPADTQYF.

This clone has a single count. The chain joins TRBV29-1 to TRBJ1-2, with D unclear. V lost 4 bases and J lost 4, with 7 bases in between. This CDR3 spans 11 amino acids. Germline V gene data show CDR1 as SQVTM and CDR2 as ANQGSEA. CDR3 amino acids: CSVGLSYGYTF. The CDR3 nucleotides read TGCAGCGTTGGGCTTTCCTATGGCTACACCTTC. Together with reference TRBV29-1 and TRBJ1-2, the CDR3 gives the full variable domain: SAVISQKPSRDICQRGTSLTIQCQVDSQVTMMFWYRQQPGQSLTLIATANQGSEATYESGFVIDKFPISRPNLTFSTLTVSNMSPEDSSIYLCSVGLSYGYTFGSGTRLTVV.

CDR3 bases: TGTGCCAGCAGTCCCCATTTGGGACAGGGGGCTGGGGCCAACGTCCTGACTTTC. Its translation is CASSPHLGQGAGANVLTF. V usage is TRBV3-1 (or the pseudogene TRBV3-2) and J usage is TRBJ2-6; 11 nucleotides align to TRBD1. This CDR3 has 18 amino acids. The germline V gene encodes CDR1 LGHDT and CDR2 YNNKEL (reference sequence). Losses at the gene ends were 6 bases for V and 2 bases for J; bases not matched to a gene: 9.

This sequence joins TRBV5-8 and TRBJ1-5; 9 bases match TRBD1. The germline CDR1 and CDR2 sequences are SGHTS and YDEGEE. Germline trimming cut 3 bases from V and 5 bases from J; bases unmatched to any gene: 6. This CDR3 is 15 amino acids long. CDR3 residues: CASSWGDRVDQPQHF. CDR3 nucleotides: TGTGCCAGCAGCTGGGGGGACAGGGTAGATCAGCCCCAGCATTTT.

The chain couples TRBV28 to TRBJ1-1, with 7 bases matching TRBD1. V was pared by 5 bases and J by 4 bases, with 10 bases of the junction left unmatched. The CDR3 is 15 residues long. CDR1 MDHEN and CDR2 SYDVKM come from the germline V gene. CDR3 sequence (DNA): TGTGCCAGCAGTCCCCCAATGACAGGGCCCACTGAAGCTTTCTTT. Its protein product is CASSPPMTGPTEAFF.

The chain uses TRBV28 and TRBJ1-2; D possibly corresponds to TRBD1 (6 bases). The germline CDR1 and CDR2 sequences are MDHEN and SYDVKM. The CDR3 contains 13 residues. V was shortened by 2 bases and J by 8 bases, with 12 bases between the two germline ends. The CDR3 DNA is TGTGCCAGCAGTTTACAGGGGCGCGGGGGCTACACCTTC. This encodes CASSLQGRGGYTF.

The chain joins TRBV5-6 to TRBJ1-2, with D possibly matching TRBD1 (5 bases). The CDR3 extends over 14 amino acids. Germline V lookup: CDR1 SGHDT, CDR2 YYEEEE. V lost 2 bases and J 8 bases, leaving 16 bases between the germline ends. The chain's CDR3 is CASSFAGPSRGYTF. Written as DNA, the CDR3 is TGTGCCAGCAGCTTTGCGGGGCCCTCTAGAGGCTACACCTTC.

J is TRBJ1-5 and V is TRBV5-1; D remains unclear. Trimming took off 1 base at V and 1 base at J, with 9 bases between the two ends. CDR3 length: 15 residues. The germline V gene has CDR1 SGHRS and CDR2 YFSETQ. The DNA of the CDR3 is TGCGCCAGCAGCTTGTCGGGAGGGAGCAATCAGCCCCAGCATTTT. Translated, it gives CASSLSGGSNQPQHF.